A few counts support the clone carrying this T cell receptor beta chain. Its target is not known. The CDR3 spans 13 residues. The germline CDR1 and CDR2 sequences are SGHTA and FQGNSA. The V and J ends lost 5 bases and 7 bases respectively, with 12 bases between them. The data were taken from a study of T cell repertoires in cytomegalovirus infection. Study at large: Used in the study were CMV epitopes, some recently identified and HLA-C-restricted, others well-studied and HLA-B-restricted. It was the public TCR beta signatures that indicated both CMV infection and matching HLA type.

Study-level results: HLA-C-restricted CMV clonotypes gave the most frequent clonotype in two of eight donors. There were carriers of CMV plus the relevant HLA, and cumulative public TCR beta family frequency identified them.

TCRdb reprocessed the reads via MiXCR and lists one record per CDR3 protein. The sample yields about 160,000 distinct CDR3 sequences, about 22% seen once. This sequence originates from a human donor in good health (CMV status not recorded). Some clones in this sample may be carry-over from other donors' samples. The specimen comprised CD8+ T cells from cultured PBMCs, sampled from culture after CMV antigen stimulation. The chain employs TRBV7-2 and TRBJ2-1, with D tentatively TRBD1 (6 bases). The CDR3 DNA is TGTGCCAGCAGCCGAAGGGACAAAAATGAGCAGTTCTTC. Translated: CASSRRDKNEQFF.